The 10 T cell receptor beta chains below were found in one sample sequenced in a study of technical replicates of blood from a handful of donors. Data came from immunoSEQ multiplex PCR; TCRdb stores just in-frame clones and leaves some out. The repertoire includes some 70,000 clones, 85% to 95% of them detected once, and around 0.37% sits in the top ten. The sample comprised T cells isolated from PBMCs. These receptors originate from a human donor in good health.

The V and J genes are TRBV20-1 and TRBJ2-5, with 8 bases matching TRBD2. The CDR3 is 11 amino acids. CDR1 is DFQATT, CDR2 SNEGSKA, per germline (reference sequence). The trim removed 6 bases at V and 10 bases at J, leaving 7 bases unmatched. Written as DNA, the CDR3 is TGCAGTGCCGCACTTAGCGGGGACCAGTACTTC. Encoded protein: CSAALSGDQYF.

The CDR3 reads CASSLSMDRVYGYTF. The CDR3 DNA is TGTGCCAGCAGCTTATCGATGGACAGGGTCTATGGCTACACCTTC. V is TRBV5-5 and J is TRBJ1-2; 8 bases line up with TRBD1. The CDR3 consists of 15 residues. V was clipped by 2 bases and J by 4 bases; unmatched bases: 7. Germline V CDR1 and CDR2: SGHKS, YYEKEE (reference sequence).

This chain uses TRBV19 with TRBJ1-2, with TRBD1 matching over 10 bases. Looked up from germline, CDR1 is LNHDA and CDR2 is SQIVND (reference sequence). V trimming: 7 bases; J trimming: 7 bases; junction bases outside the gene matches: 9. The CDR3 is 14 amino acids. CDR3 in DNA: TGTGCCAGTAATACACCCGGGACAGGGGTTGGCTACACCTTC. As protein: CASNTPGTGVGYTF.

The table lists this clone with a few counts. The gene calls are TRBV29-1 and TRBJ1-4; no reliable D call. This CDR3 is built from 21 residues. CDR1 SQVTM and CDR2 ANQGSEA come from the germline V gene. V lost 8 bases and J 0 bases, leaving 34 bases between the germline ends. CDR3 protein: CSPGEWGREETEPTTNEKLFF. The CDR3 DNA reads TGCAGCCCGGGTGAGTGGGGTAGGGAGGAAACTGAGCCTACAACTAATGAAAAACTGTTTTTT.

V is TRBV10-2 and J is TRBJ1-2, with D possibly being TRBD1 (5 bases). Germline V lookup: CDR1 WSHSY, CDR2 SAAADI. The CDR3 has 14 amino acids. Trimming shortened V by 3 bases and J by 3 bases, and 11 bases separated the two germline ends. The CDR3 protein is CASSEQEYYYGYTF. The CDR3 DNA sequence: TGCGCCAGCAGTGAACAGGAATATTACTATGGCTACACCTTC.

This chain joins TRBV18 and TRBJ1-2; 9 bases match TRBD1. The V and J ends lost 3 bases and 2 bases, in that order; junction bases with no gene match: 4. The CDR3 is 15 amino acids. Germline assignment: CDR1 KGHSH and CDR2 LQKENI. The CDR3 region has the DNA TGTGCCAGCTCACCTGGGACAGGGCAAAACTATGGCTACACCTTC. This sequence encodes CASSPGTGQNYGYTF.

This clone appeared a few times. CDR3 nucleotide sequence: TGTGCCAGTAGTCCTAGCGGAGCCTACGAGCAGTACTTC. This gives the protein CASSPSGAYEQYF. V and J are TRBV19 and TRBJ2-7; 7 bases are a match to TRBD2. J gave up 2 bases and V 5 bases, and 3 bases lay outside the gene matches. The germline V gene encodes CDR1 LNHDA and CDR2 SQIVND (reference sequence). This CDR3 is built from 13 residues.

The CDR3 coding sequence is TGTGCCAGCAGCTGGGAAAGGGCTAGCGGTTACGAGCAGTACTTC. This gives the protein CASSWERASGYEQYF. The J gene is TRBJ2-7, the V gene TRBV4-2, with TRBD2 matching 7 bases. Trimming took 5 bases from V and 4 from J; bases not matched to a gene: 11. Germline V gene sequence: CDR1 LGHNA, CDR2 YNFKEQ. The CDR3 has 15 residues.

The rearrangement links TRBV27 to TRBJ2-2, with a possible D match to TRBD1 (5 bases). Germline V gives CDR1 MNHEY, CDR2 SMNVEV (reference sequence). The germline V and J ends were trimmed by 3 bases and 6 bases, with 11 bases remaining between them. The CDR3 covers 14 residues. Here the CDR3 DNA reads TGTGCCAGCAGTTTCCTAGGGGTCGCCGGGGAGCTGTTTTTT. It encodes CASSFLGVAGELFF.

This clone occurred a few times. The V call is TRBV19, the J call TRBJ2-1; 14 nucleotides match TRBD2. Germline CDR1 is LNHDA and CDR2 is SQIVND (reference sequence). The CDR3 is made up of 16 amino acids. J was trimmed by 8 bases and V by 4 bases; bases with no gene match: 7. This CDR3 reads CASSTEGTSGSYEQFF. As DNA, the CDR3 is TGTGCCAGTAGTACGGAAGGGACTAGCGGGAGCTATGAGCAGTTCTTC. The variable domain in full, with the rest retrieved from reference TRBV19 and TRBJ2-1, is DGGITQSPKYLFRKEGQNVTLSCEQNLNHDAMYWYRQDPGQGLRLIYYSQIVNDFQKGDIAEGYSVSREKKESFPLTVTSAQKNPTAFYLCASSTEGTSGSYEQFFGPGTRLTVL.